Following are 16 T cell receptor beta chains from one sample sequenced in a study of T cells in Graves' hyperthyroidism and ophthalmopathy. Researchers amplified the TCR beta CDR3 regions from RNA transcripts. A first-round RT-PCR of the TCR CDR3 used the HTBI primer set. TCRdb ran MiXCR on the multiplex PCR reads and lists one entry per CDR3 protein. The data contain hundreds of thousands of distinct CDR3 sequences, roughly 45% of them singletons. Material: peripheral blood or thyroid tissue (not recorded which). Every receptor here comes from an adult man with Graves' disease, either hyperthyroidism or ophthalmopathy (not recorded which).

This clonotype came up a few times. This chain connects TRBV20-1 to TRBJ1-2, with 8 bases aligning to TRBD1. The CDR3 runs to 14 residues. The V and J ends lost 5 bases and 6 bases, in that order; junction bases with no gene match: 11. CDR1 is DFQATT and CDR2 is SNEGSKA in the germline V gene (reference sequence). CDR3 sequence (DNA): TGCAGTGCTGAAGACAGGGGAGGCCCAAATGGCTACACCTTC. This encodes CSAEDRGGPNGYTF.

The chain has TRBV19 and TRBJ2-5, with TRBD1 identical over 10 bases. After removal of 6 bases from V and 5 bases from J, the junction contained 9 bases not matched to a gene. CDR1 and CDR2 (germline): LNHDA, SQIVND (reference sequence). CDR3 length: 15 residues. CDR3 residues: CASSSGTGAGETQYF. The CDR3 region has the DNA TGTGCCAGTAGCTCTGGGACAGGGGCCGGGGAGACCCAGTACTTC.

V usage is TRBV19 and J usage is TRBJ1-4; 7 nucleotides match TRBD1. V was clipped by 5 bases and J by 0 bases; unmatched bases: 6. Per germline, CDR1 LNHDA and CDR2 SQIVND (reference sequence). The CDR3 consists of 16 residues. The CDR3 loop is CASSPLDRATNEKLFF. The CDR3 nucleotides are TGTGCCAGTAGTCCCCTCGACAGGGCAACTAATGAAAAACTGTTTTTT.

This clonotype came up a few times. The chain employs TRBV7-9 and TRBJ1-3; D perhaps matches TRBD1 (6 bases). V was pared by 5 bases and J by 4 bases, with 18 bases between. Per germline, CDR1 SEHNR and CDR2 FQNEAQ (reference sequence). This CDR3 contains 16 residues. The CDR3 here is CASSLLGQQGGNTIYF. In nucleotides, the CDR3 is TGTGCCAGCAGCCTACTGGGTCAACAGGGCGGAAACACCATATATTTT.

In its sample, this clonotype was seen many times. The CDR3 loop reads CAISLAGNTEAFF. CDR3 bases: TGTGCCATCAGCCTCGCGGGGAACACTGAAGCTTTCTTT. The chain employs TRBV10-3 and TRBJ1-1, with D uncertain. The CDR3 has 13 residues. Looked up from germline, CDR1 is ENHRY and CDR2 is SYGVKD. V was trimmed by 6 bases and J by 1 base, leaving 9 bases between them.

This clonotype was recorded at least ten times. This rearrangement joins TRBV25-1 to TRBJ1-4; no definite D call. CDR3 length: 15 residues. The V end lost 0 bases, the J end lost 3 bases, and 8 bases lay between the germline ends. Germline V gene data show CDR1 as MGHDK and CDR2 as SYGVNS. The CDR3 spells CASSEYAGANEKLFF. The CDR3, as DNA: TGTGCCAGCAGTGAATATGCGGGTGCTAATGAAAAACTGTTTTTT.

As DNA, the CDR3 is TGCGCCAGCAGCTTGGTTCATCGCGTAGGGAGCTCCGGGGAGCTGTTTTTT. Translation: CASSLVHRVGSSGELFF. The V and J genes are TRBV5-1 and TRBJ2-2; a weak D match, TRBD2 (5 bases). The germline CDR1 and CDR2 sequences are SGHRS and YFSETQ. This CDR3 spans 17 amino acids. Deletions cut 0 bases from V and 6 bases from J, with 18 bases between.

The CDR3 region is CSLDGTGVTETQYF. In DNA, the CDR3 is TGCAGCTTAGATGGGACAGGGGTTACGGAGACCCAGTACTTC. The gene calls are TRBV29-1 and TRBJ2-5; 10 bases line up with TRBD1. The CDR3 spans 14 residues. V lost 8 bases, J lost 5 bases, and 11 bases stayed unmatched. Per germline, CDR1 SQVTM and CDR2 ANQGSEA.

This clonotype was seen more than once but under ten times. The rearrangement uses TRBV25-1 and TRBJ2-5; D perhaps matches TRBD1 (6 bases). CDR1 is MGHDK and CDR2 is SYGVNS in the germline V gene. Trimming shortened V by 6 bases and J by 0 bases, and 11 bases separated the two germline ends. This CDR3 is built from 14 residues. The CDR3 protein is CASSRDTYQETQYF. The CDR3 DNA is TGTGCCAGCAGCCGGGACACCTACCAAGAGACCCAGTACTTC.

This clonotype was seen many times. The chain links TRBV29-1 to TRBJ1-2; TRBD1 matches at 7 bases. Germline CDR1 SQVTM, CDR2 ANQGSEA. The V segment lost 5 bases and the J segment 4 bases; nucleotides outside the gene matches: 4. The CDR3 consists of 12 residues. The CDR3 nucleotides read TGCAGCGTTTCAGAGGGGGCCTATGGCTACACCTTC. Translating it yields CSVSEGAYGYTF.

This clonotype was seen more than once but under ten times. This chain uses TRBV9 with TRBJ1-5; D perhaps matches TRBD1 (5 bases). V lost 4 bases, J lost 3 bases, and 14 bases lay in between. The CDR3 contains 15 residues. Germline CDR1 and CDR2: SGDLS and YYNGEE. The CDR3 DNA sequence: TGTGCCAGCAGCCTCAGGGTTGAGTACAATCAGCCCCAGCATTTT. It translates to CASSLRVEYNQPQHF.

In its sample, this clonotype was seen once. The chain joins TRBV20-1 to TRBJ2-7, with a weak D call TRBD1 (6 bases). Germline CDR1 is DFQATT and CDR2 is SNEGSKA (reference sequence). CDR3 length equals 14 residues. Trimming shortened V by 0 bases and J by 2 bases, and 11 bases separated the two germline ends. The DNA of the CDR3 is TGCAGTGCTAGAGATCGTGGGACAACCTACGAGCAGTACTTC. The encoded protein is CSARDRGTTYEQYF.

This clonotype was recorded a few times. The V and J genes are TRBV7-2 and TRBJ2-7; D perhaps matches TRBD2 (5 bases). Trimming stripped 5 bases from V and 6 bases from J, with 17 bases between. The CDR3 sequence is 14 residues long. From germline, CDR1 is SGHTA and CDR2 FQGNSA. DNA for the CDR3: TGTGCCAGCAGCCCCCGATCCGACTATGGCGAGCAGTACTTC. Translating gives CASSPRSDYGEQYF.

The rearrangement links TRBV7-6 to TRBJ2-5, with 12 nucleotides matching TRBD2. The CDR3 is 16 amino acids. The germline V gene has CDR1 SGHVS and CDR2 FNYEAQ. The V and J ends lost 7 bases and 2 bases, in that order; junction bases with no gene match: 8. The CDR3 bases are TGTGCCAGCACCCTAGGGACTAGCGGGCCACAAGAGACCCAGTACTTC. Translating gives CASTLGTSGPQETQYF. Variable domain in full (rest from reference TRBV7-6 and TRBJ2-5): GAGVSQSPRYKVTKRGQDVALRCDPISGHVSLYWYRQALGQGPEFLTYFNYEAQQDKSGLPNDRFSAERPEGSISTLTIQRTEQRDSAMYRCASTLGTSGPQETQYFGPGTRLLVL.

With regard to this clonotype: In this CDR3 the conserved last residue, phenylalanine or tryptophan, is missing, so a read error is likely. This sequence joins TRBV2 and TRBJ1-1; 8 bases match TRBD1. The CDR3 length is 15 residues. V lost 5 bases and J lost 1; bases outside the gene matches: 6. Germline CDR1 and CDR2: SNHLY and FYNNEI. Here the CDR3 reads CASSYAGTGNTEAFL. The CDR3 DNA sequence: TGTGCCAGCAGTTACGCCGGGACAGGGAACACTGAAGCTTTCCTT.

The chain links TRBV7-2 to TRBJ1-5; TRBD1 matches at 9 bases. V lost 0 bases and J lost 11; bases outside the gene matches: 14. Germline V gene data show CDR1 as SGHTA and CDR2 as FQGNSA. The CDR3 consists of 17 residues. The chain's CDR3 is CASSLAGTGPHKETQHF. For the CDR3, the DNA is TGTGCCAGCAGCTTAGCCGGGACAGGGCCTCACAAAGAGACCCAGCATTTT. The variable domain in full, with the rest retrieved from reference TRBV7-2 and TRBJ1-5, is GAGVSQSPSNKVTEKGKDVELRCDPISGHTALYWYRQSLGQGLEFLIYFQGNSAPDKSGLPSDRFSAERTGGSVSTLTIQRTQQEDSAVYLCASSLAGTGPHKETQHFGDGTRLSIL.